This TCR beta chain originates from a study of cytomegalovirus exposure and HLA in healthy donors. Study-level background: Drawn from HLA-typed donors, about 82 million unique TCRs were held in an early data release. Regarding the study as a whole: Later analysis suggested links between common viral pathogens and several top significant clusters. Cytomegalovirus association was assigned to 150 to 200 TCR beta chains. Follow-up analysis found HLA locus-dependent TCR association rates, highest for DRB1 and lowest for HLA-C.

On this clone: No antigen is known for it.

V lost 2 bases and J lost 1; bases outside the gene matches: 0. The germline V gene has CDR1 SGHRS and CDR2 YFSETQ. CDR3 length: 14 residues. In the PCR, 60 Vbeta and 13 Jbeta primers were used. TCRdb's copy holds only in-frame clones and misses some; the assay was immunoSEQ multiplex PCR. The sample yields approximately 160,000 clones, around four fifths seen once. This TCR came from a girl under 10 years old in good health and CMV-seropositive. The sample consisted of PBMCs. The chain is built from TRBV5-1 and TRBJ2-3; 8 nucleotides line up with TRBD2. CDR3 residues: CASSFGGGTDTQYF. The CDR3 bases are TGCGCCAGCAGCTTCGGGGGGGGCACAGATACGCAGTATTTT.